These T cell receptor beta chains were read from a single sample in a study of CXCR3-negative and CXCR3-positive naive CD8 T cells. TCRdb reanalyzed the 5' RACE reads and collapses them to one entry per CDR3 protein, without DNA. The sample table includes around 45,000 distinct CDR3 sequences. Sequencing used naive CXCR3- CD8+ T cells from blood. The receptors stem from a human donor in good health. Some clones in this sample may be carry-over from other donors' samples. Each CDR3 is given with its conserved first and last residue. Not every row has a clone size; where given, it reads once, few, many or a size class.

size	V	J	length	CDR3
medium-sized	TRBV7-9	TRBJ2-1	12	CASSPLVDEQFF
-	TRBV7-3	TRBJ1-1	13	CASSESTVREAFF
medium-sized	TRBV4-1	TRBJ2-1	12	CASSQGPGPEFF
-	TRBV3-1	TRBJ2-1	16	CASSPSWTSGRNEQFF
-	TRBV7-9	TRBJ2-7	13	CASSPTGAYEQYF
-	TRBV5-6	TRBJ1-1	14	CASSWGTGSAEAFF
-	TRBV29-1	TRBJ2-2	15	CSVEGWDTNTGELFF
medium-sized	TRBV19	TRBJ2-7	14	CASSEGQGFYEQYF
-	TRBV20-1	TRBJ2-7	11	CSALTGYEQYF
-	TRBV25-1	TRBJ2-1	12	CASTGGGNEQFF
-	TRBV6-5	TRBJ2-7	16	CASSYSNRGAPYEQYF
-	TRBV7-3	TRBJ1-4	17	CASVRGGTGGSNEKLFF
medium-sized	TRBV10-3	TRBJ1-1	15	CAISDPGQGNTEAFF
-	TRBV4-2	TRBJ2-5	13	CASSQEFPETQYF
-	TRBV29-1	TRBJ1-2	12	CSVLEGGYGYTF
-	TRBV27	TRBJ2-2	14	CASSRGAWTGELFF
-	TRBV12-3/TRBV12-4	TRBJ2-1	11	CASSLAGEQFF
-	TRBV28	TRBJ2-7	16	CASSLLVGETSYEQYF
-	TRBV14	TRBJ2-2	14	CASSGPRGTGELFF
-	TRBV29-1	TRBJ1-1	13	CSVETDMNTEAFF
-	TRBV20-1	TRBJ1-6	15	CSARDPYRDNSPLHF
-	TRBV15	TRBJ2-7	14	CATSRPQGAYEQYF
-	TRBV12-2	TRBJ1-2	12	CASRSGGYGYTF
-	TRBV20-1	TRBJ1-2	16	CSARAATPTDPYGYTF
-	TRBV4-2	TRBJ1-2	14	CASSPPTGVYGYTF
-	TRBV7-8	TRBJ1-5	15	CASSLAGSFNQPQHF
-	TRBV7-9	TRBJ1-1	13	CASSFVGDTEAFF
-	TRBV15	TRBJ2-7	11	CATSSNYEQYF
-	TRBV5-5	TRBJ2-3	13	CATVGLSGDTQYF
-	TRBV29-1	TRBJ2-5	14	CSVEDGDSQETQYF
-	TRBV15	TRBJ2-6	15	CATSRETSGANVLTF
-	TRBV12-3/TRBV12-4	TRBJ2-7	15	CASRTGTSGFYEQYF
-	TRBV14	TRBJ2-3	16	CASSQEGTSGTDTQYF
-	TRBV12-3/TRBV12-4	TRBJ1-6	13	CASSQGLSSPLHF
-	TRBV15	TRBJ1-1	15	CATLSGDGLNTEAFF
-	TRBV10-3	TRBJ1-6	14	CAISESEENSPLHF
-	TRBV19	TRBJ1-2	15	CASSLPGRESYGYTF
-	TRBV29-1	TRBJ2-1	12	CSVEQGNEWQFF
-	TRBV6-4	TRBJ2-3	15	CASSERGGASDTQYF
-	TRBV27	TRBJ1-1	14	CASSSYTLNTEAFF
-	TRBV4-3	TRBJ1-1	15	CASSKDAGEPAEAFF
-	TRBV5-1	TRBJ2-1	13	CASSFVNYNEQFF
-	TRBV16	TRBJ2-7	14	CASTPLRVSDEQYF
-	TRBV7-2	TRBJ1-4	14	CASSFTDGNEKLFF
-	TRBV19	TRBJ2-1	15	CASSYPGTALDEQFF
-	TRBV12-3/TRBV12-4	TRBJ2-3	13	CASSSGMLGTQYF